This TCR beta chain was recorded in a study of T-cell reconstitution after alpha-beta-depleted transplantation in children. Germline CDR1 is SGHRS and CDR2 is YFSETQ. V lost 3 bases to trimming and J lost 0 bases; unmatched junction nucleotides: 15. The CDR3 totals 19 residues. During its preparation, the TCRbeta library received unique molecular identifiers. MiXCR was run by TCRdb on the PCR reads, yielding one entry per CDR3 protein. The data hold some 110,000 distinct CDR3 sequences, with approximately 10% observed a single time. V and J are TRBV5-1 and TRBJ2-4, with 7 bases lining up with TRBD2. The clonotype originates from a boy aged 2-9 years with acute lymphoblastic leukemia, due to receive a stem cell transplant. The sequences come from PBMCs, collected before TCRalphabeta/CD19-depleted stem cell transplant. Here the CDR3 reads CASSSPSGEPRLAKNIQYF. Written as DNA, the CDR3 is TGCGCCAGCAGCTCCCCTAGCGGTGAGCCCAGGCTAGCCAAAAACATTCAGTACTTC. The whole variable domain, filled in from reference TRBV5-1 and TRBJ2-4, reads KAGVTQTPRYLIKTRGQQVTLSCSPISGHRSVSWYQQTPGQGLQFLFEYFSETQRNKGNFPGRFSGRQFSNSRSEMNVSTLELGDSALYLCASSSPSGEPRLAKNIQYFGAGTRLSVL.